The 4 T cell receptor beta chains reported below all come from one sample, sequenced in a study of early T cells in non-severe SARS-CoV-2 infection. Each CDR3 protein is one row after TCRdb ran MiXCR on the 5' RACE reads. The sample yields 80,000 to 95,000 distinct CDR3 sequences, around 16% seen once. The sequencing here drew on whole blood, taken at baseline. The receptors originated from an adult who was a healthcare worker with PCR-confirmed SARS-CoV-2 infection or an uninfected control (not recorded which).

The chain recombines TRBV20-1 with TRBJ2-1; D gene unclear. CDR1 and CDR2 from the germline V gene are DFQATT and SNEGSKA (reference sequence). The CDR3 has 10 amino acids. V dropped 6 bases and J dropped 5 bases, with 5 bases sitting between them. In nucleotides, the CDR3 is TGCAGTGCCCTTAACAATGAGCAGTTCTTC. It specifies CSALNNEQFF.

This clonotype was observed a few times. The junction departs from germline at one end; a sequencing error may be responsible. The rearrangement uses TRBV3-1 and TRBJ2-3, with a tentative D call TRBD2 (5 bases). The CDR3 runs 13 residues. Germline CDR1 LGHDT, CDR2 YNNKEL (reference sequence). The chain's CDR3 is CASGHRQLESKYF. CDR3 DNA: TGTGCCAGCGGCCATAGACAACTAGAGTCTAAGTATTTT.

The CDR3 DNA follows: TGCAGTGCCAATAGCGGAAGAGAGACCCAGTACTTC. Translating it yields CSANSGRETQYF. The chain joins TRBV20-1 to TRBJ2-5, with D perhaps TRBD2 (6 bases). V was trimmed by 6 bases and J by 4 bases, leaving 12 bases between them. Germline V CDR1 and CDR2: DFQATT, SNEGSKA (reference sequence). This CDR3 has 12 residues.

The V and J genes are TRBV7-2 and TRBJ2-7; no reliable D call. Germline V gene lookup returns CDR1 SGHTA and CDR2 FQGNSA. This CDR3 is built from 13 residues. The ends were cut back, 1 base at V and 3 bases at J, with 7 bases in the middle. In nucleotides, the CDR3 is TGTGCCAGCAGCTTAGATGATCGCTACGAGCAGTACTTC. This encodes CASSLDDRYEQYF. Full variable domain (rest looked up from reference TRBV7-2 and TRBJ2-7): GAGVSQSPSNKVTEKGKDVELRCDPISGHTALYWYRQSLGQGLEFLIYFQGNSAPDKSGLPSDRFSAERTGGSVSTLTIQRTQQEDSAVYLCASSLDDRYEQYFGPGTRLTVT.